Here is one TCR beta chain with its context. The trim removed 0 bases at V and 4 bases at J, leaving 8 bases unmatched. Germline assignment: CDR1 SGHTA and CDR2 FQGTGA. The CDR3 loop spans 18 amino acids. These data are taken from a study of blood T cell repertoires in COVID-19. Study at large: The origin of the acute and convalescent COVID-19 samples was the United States, Italy and Spain. The analysed material was cDNA or gDNA that came from T cells, B-cell-depleted T cells, or PBMCs.

Original data processing: Using reference gene primer amplification, nucleated cell counts were estimated. Clones were sequenced by immunoSEQ multiplex PCR, and TCRdb holds only the in-frame ones, with some missing. V and J calls and clone size are those listed in that table; D and trimming were worked out from the DNA. Of approximately 30,000 clones listed, over 85% are singletons. The chain combines TRBV7-3 with TRBJ2-1; 11 nucleotides agree with TRBD2. Sequenced sample: peripheral blood. The receptor was derived from a human donor in a cohort sampled during active COVID-19. The chain's CDR3 is CASSLTPPTSGKYNEQFF. CDR3 nucleotides: TGTGCCAGCAGCTTAACCCCGCCGACTAGCGGGAAATACAATGAGCAGTTCTTC.